Each of the 15 T cell receptor beta chains below was sequenced from the same sample in a study of OX40 agonist ivuxolimab in advanced cancers. Assay used: immunoSEQ multiplex PCR; TCRdb lists only in-frame clones, some missing. The sample yields approximately 79,000 clones, approximately 86% seen once. The sample in question was CD4+ or CD8+ T cells sorted from blood, obtained in a trial of the OX40 agonist ivuxolimab. These receptors all come from an adult with an advanced solid tumor such as melanoma, head and neck, liver or kidney cancer.

This rearrangement joins TRBV2 to TRBJ1-2, with a weak D call TRBD1 (6 bases). The CDR3 spans 14 residues. The ends were cut back, 6 bases at V and 0 bases at J, with 11 bases in the middle. Germline V gene data show CDR1 as SNHLY and CDR2 as FYNNEI. The CDR3 loop is CASSLRGANYGYTF. Written as DNA, the CDR3 is TGTGCCAGCAGCCTGAGGGGGGCTAACTATGGCTACACCTTC.

The V gene is TRBV10-3, the J gene TRBJ1-5; D is perhaps TRBD1 (6 bases). V was cut by 6 bases and J by 2 bases, with 11 bases left in between. CDR1 and CDR2 from the germline V gene are ENHRY and SYGVKD. This CDR3 is built from 14 residues. The CDR3 loop is CAIRQGPGNQPQHF. CDR3 bases: TGTGCCATCAGGCAGGGGCCGGGCAATCAGCCCCAGCATTTT.

The rearrangement uses TRBV27 and TRBJ2-7, with D uncertain. The CDR3 spans 14 residues. V dropped 5 bases and J dropped 0 bases, with 11 bases sitting between them. From germline, CDR1 is MNHEY and CDR2 SMNVEV (reference sequence). CDR3 coding DNA: TGTGCCAGCAGTCTCCGGACGGTCTCCTACGAGCAGTACTTC. Translated, it gives CASSLRTVSYEQYF.

This CDR3 reads CASNFQGTDTQYF. Here the CDR3 DNA reads TGTGCCAGCAACTTTCAGGGCACAGATACGCAGTATTTT. This chain links TRBV28 with TRBJ2-3, with no clear D. The V and J ends lost 7 bases and 1 base respectively, with 9 bases between them. Germline V gene data show CDR1 as MDHEN and CDR2 as SYDVKM. The CDR3 runs to 13 residues.

The V call is TRBV5-1, the J call TRBJ1-3, with D tentatively TRBD1 (6 bases). The V end was cut by 4 bases, the J end by 6 bases, with 14 bases between. The CDR3 extends over 14 amino acids. CDR1 is SGHRS and CDR2 is YFSETQ in the germline V gene. This CDR3 is CASSPVGGANTIYF. Here the CDR3 DNA reads TGCGCCAGCAGCCCGGTTGGGGGGGCAAACACCATATATTTT.

This chain joins TRBV10-3 and TRBJ1-1, with a weak D call TRBD1 (5 bases). This CDR3 has 13 amino acids. V was pared by 8 bases and J by 6 bases, with 16 bases between. Germline V gives CDR1 ENHRY, CDR2 SYGVKD. DNA for the CDR3: TGTGCCATCTCTGGGGAGGGGATGTCTGAAGCTTTCTTT. This translates into CAISGEGMSEAFF.

CDR3 nucleotides: TGTGCCAGCAGCCCCAAGGGGGACCGCGCTAACTATGGCTACACCTTC. Protein sequence: CASSPKGDRANYGYTF. This chain connects TRBV7-2 to TRBJ1-2; maybe TRBD1 (6 bases). Germline CDR1 is SGHTA and CDR2 is FQGNSA. V lost 5 bases and J lost 0, with 16 bases in between. CDR3 length equals 16 residues.

This chain connects TRBV19 to TRBJ1-4; 11 nucleotides line up with TRBD1. Trimming took 6 bases from V and 8 from J; bases not matched to a gene: 5. In germline, CDR1 is LNHDA, CDR2 SQIVND (reference sequence). This CDR3 comprises 14 residues. CDR3: CASSRDRGDEKLFF. The CDR3, as DNA: TGTGCCAGTAGCCGGGACAGGGGGGACGAAAAACTGTTTTTT.

This clone was observed a few times. One junction end does not reproduce the germline sequence, and a read error may be involved. The chain couples TRBV18 to TRBJ1-2; D unresolved. This CDR3 contains 14 residues. Germline V lookup: CDR1 KGHSH, CDR2 LQKENI. For the CDR3, the DNA is TGTGCCAGCTCACCTGGCGGAGCCAACTTTGGCTACACCTTC. The encoded protein is CASSPGGANFGYTF.

This chain uses TRBV9 with TRBJ1-5; D gene unclear. The germline V gene encodes CDR1 SGDLS and CDR2 YYNGEE. V dropped 4 bases and J dropped 2 bases, with 7 bases sitting between them. The CDR3 extends over 13 amino acids. The DNA for the CDR3 is TGTGCCAGCAGCTCCACGGGCAATCAGCCCCAGCATTTT. It yields the protein CASSSTGNQPQHF.

J is TRBJ1-5 and V is TRBV19; tentatively, D is TRBD1 (6 bases). Per the germline V gene, CDR1 is LNHDA and CDR2 is SQIVND (reference sequence). The V end lost 8 bases, the J end lost 6 bases, and 17 bases lay between the germline ends. The CDR3 covers 14 residues. The CDR3: CASGPLGAVQPQHF. CDR3 coding DNA: TGTGCCAGTGGCCCGCTGGGGGCGGTTCAGCCCCAGCATTTT.

The V gene is TRBV10-3, the J gene TRBJ1-6; tentative D call: TRBD1 (6 bases). CDR1 is ENHRY and CDR2 is SYGVKD in the germline V gene. The CDR3 loop spans 17 amino acids. V shed 3 bases and J shed 1 base, with 13 bases lying between them. CDR3 residues: CAISDQKGGSYNSPLHF. CDR3 DNA: TGTGCCATCAGTGACCAGAAAGGGGGGTCCTATAATTCACCCCTCCACTTT.

This clone was counted a single time. V and J are TRBV4-1 and TRBJ2-7; D perhaps matches TRBD2 (7 bases). This CDR3 has 15 amino acids. Deletions cut 4 bases from V and 6 bases from J, with 19 bases between. Germline CDR1 and CDR2: MGHRA and YSYEKL. CDR3 protein: CASSPLGGRNFEQYV. CDR3 in DNA: TGCGCCAGCAGCCCCTTGGGGGGGCGAAATTTCGAGCAGTACGTC.

The chain employs TRBV6-6 and TRBJ1-6; TRBD1 matches 7 bases. The CDR3 sequence is 15 residues long. Germline V gives CDR1 MNHNY, CDR2 SVGAGI (reference sequence). Trimming removed 10 bases from V and 9 bases from J; junction bases left unmatched: 15. CDR3 nucleotide sequence: TGTGCCATCAGAACGGCCGGGACAGCAGGTTCACCCCTCCACTTT. Translating gives CAIRTAGTAGSPLHF.

V and J are TRBV7-2 and TRBJ1-5; 8 bases line up with TRBD1. V dropped 5 bases and J dropped 2; count of bases not matched to a gene: 8. Looked up from germline, CDR1 is SGHTA and CDR2 is FQGNSA. The CDR3 extends over 16 amino acids. The CDR3 DNA sequence: TGTGCCAGCAGCCTTAGGACAGGGCAAGGCAATCAGCCCCAGCATTTT. Translated, it gives CASSLRTGQGNQPQHF.